The rows below give T cell receptor beta chains drawn from one sample of a study of T-cell reconstitution after alpha-beta-depleted transplantation in children. MiXCR was run by TCRdb on the PCR reads, yielding one entry per CDR3 protein. Among nearly 400,000 distinct CDR3 sequences listed, 20% were seen once. Sequenced here: PBMCs from the stem cell graft donor, sampled from the stem cell graft. Receptors were obtained from a human donor who donated a stem cell graft to a child with acute myeloid leukemia. Both conserved end residues are part of each CDR3. A D gene is named only where the DNA matches it firmly. Only part of the rows carry a size: once, few, many, or a class if the clone is expanded.

clone size	D gene	J gene	V gene	CDR3 protein	CDR3 DNA
few	NA	TRBJ2-7	TRBV6-1	CASSETGQNGNSYEQYF	TGTGCCAGCAGTGAAACGGGGCAGAATGGCAACTCCTACGAGCAGTACTTC
NA	NA	TRBJ2-7	TRBV7-9	CASSPVTGLYEQYF	TGTGCCAGCAGTCCAGTTACAGGGCTCTACGAGCAGTACTTC
few	NA	TRBJ1-5	TRBV12-3/TRBV12-4	CASSWGRNQPQHF	TGTGCCAGCAGTTGGGGGAGAAATCAGCCCCAGCATTTT
many	NA	TRBJ1-1	TRBV6-5	CASSYRMDTEAFF	TGTGCCAGCAGTTACAGGATGGACACTGAAGCTTTCTTT
few	TRBD2	TRBJ2-3	TRBV20-1	CSASSSGRAADTQYF	TGCAGTGCTAGTTCTAGCGGGAGGGCCGCAGATACGCAGTATTTT
few	NA	TRBJ2-1	TRBV29-1	CSVDRGLRDEQFF	TGCAGCGTTGACAGGGGCCTTAGGGATGAGCAGTTCTTC
many	NA	TRBJ1-1	TRBV20-1	CSAAQRRGGTEAFF	TGCAGTGCTGCCCAGCGCAGGGGTGGCACTGAAGCTTTCTTT
NA	TRBD1	TRBJ2-7	TRBV7-2	CASSSTGGAGEQYF	TGTGCCAGCAGCTCCACAGGGGGCGCGGGGGAGCAGTACTTC
few	TRBD1	TRBJ2-1	TRBV20-1	CSARAYDRVNEQFF	TGCAGTGCTAGAGCCTATGACAGGGTCAATGAGCAGTTCTTC
NA	TRBD2	TRBJ2-1	TRBV5-1	CASSLLAGGANEQFF	TGCGCCAGCAGTTTACTAGCGGGGGGGGCAAATGAGCAGTTCTTC
few	TRBD2	TRBJ2-1	TRBV27	CASSLILAGGNNEQFF	TGTGCCAGCAGTTTGATACTAGCGGGAGGGAACAATGAGCAGTTCTTC
few	NA	TRBJ1-1	TRBV5-4	CASSLADREAFF	TGTGCCAGCAGCTTGGCCGACAGGGAAGCTTTCTTT
many	NA	TRBJ1-2	TRBV20-1	CSARDRSQYGYTF	TGCAGTGCTAGAGACAGGAGCCAGTATGGCTACACCTTC
many	NA	TRBJ2-5	TRBV12-3/TRBV12-4	CASRAYRDPETQYF	TGTGCCAGCAGAGCCTACAGGGACCCAGAGACCCAGTACTTC
once	NA	TRBJ2-7	TRBV24-1	CATSVRNYEQYF	TGTGCCACCAGTGTCCGGAACTACGAGCAGTACTTC
few	TRBD1	TRBJ2-7	TRBV7-9	CASSFRQGEQYF	TGTGCCAGCAGCTTCCGACAGGGCGAGCAGTACTTC
NA	NA	TRBJ2-2	TRBV12-3/TRBV12-4	CASSHPMSGELFF	TGTGCCAGCAGCCACCCTATGAGCGGGGAGCTGTTTTTT
NA	TRBD1	TRBJ2-1	TRBV7-3	CASSLTTGVLNEQFF	TGTGCCAGCAGCTTAACGACAGGGGTTTTGAATGAGCAGTTCTTC
few	TRBD2	TRBJ2-7	TRBV27	CASSPRTSGLISYEQYF	TGTGCCAGCAGTCCACGGACTAGCGGGCTAATCTCCTACGAGCAGTACTTC
many	NA	TRBJ2-7	TRBV20-1	CSARVPGLSSYEQYF	TGCAGTGCTAGAGTACCTGGCCTTAGCTCCTACGAGCAGTACTTC
NA	TRBD1	TRBJ1-1	TRBV5-1	CASSVWTGGFGTEAFF	TGCGCCAGCAGCGTTTGGACAGGGGGCTTTGGGACTGAAGCTTTCTTT
once	NA	TRBJ2-2	TRBV7-6	CASSVSRETFTGELFF	TGTGCCAGCAGCGTTAGTAGGGAAACATTCACCGGGGAGCTGTTTTTT
many	NA	TRBJ2-1	TRBV12-3/TRBV12-4	CASSLSGAKYNEQFF	TGTGCCAGCAGTTTGTCCGGGGCGAAATACAATGAGCAGTTCTTC
NA	NA	TRBJ1-4	TRBV5-6	CASSPQDSSEKLFF	TGTGCCAGCAGCCCTCAGGACAGCTCTGAAAAACTGTTTTTT
NA	TRBD1	TRBJ2-7	TRBV28	CASNTGGDRVNEQYF	TGTGCCAGCAACACAGGAGGTGACAGGGTCAACGAGCAGTACTTC
few	TRBD2	TRBJ2-1	TRBV9	CASSAKLAGALNEQFF	TGTGCCAGCAGCGCCAAACTAGCGGGAGCGTTGAATGAGCAGTTCTTC
NA	NA	TRBJ2-1	TRBV7-6	CASSLGPGRVTNEQFF	TGTGCCAGCAGCTTAGGACCGGGGAGAGTAACGAATGAGCAGTTCTTC
once	TRBD2	TRBJ2-7	TRBV6-2/TRBV6-3	CASSTPTSGSYEQYF	TGTGCCAGCAGCACCCCTACTAGCGGCTCCTACGAGCAGTACTTC
few	NA	TRBJ2-5	TRBV11-2	CASRRGETQYF	TGTGCCAGCAGGAGAGGCGAGACCCAGTACTTC
NA	NA	TRBJ2-3	TRBV20-1	CSAPQGGATDTQYF	TGCAGTGCTCCCCAGGGTGGCGCCACAGATACGCAGTATTTT
NA	NA	TRBJ1-3	TRBV5-4	CASSLDAGSRGNTIYF	TGTGCCAGCAGCTTGGATGCAGGGAGTAGGGGAAACACCATATATTTT
many	TRBD1	TRBJ1-6	TRBV20-1	CSASPGDRGSPLHF	TGCAGTGCCTCCCCCGGGGACAGGGGTTCACCCCTCCACTTT
NA	NA	TRBJ2-3	TRBV4-1	CASSQVFITDTQYF	TGCGCCAGCAGCCAAGTTTTCATCACAGATACGCAGTATTTT
NA	NA	TRBJ2-3	TRBV13	CASSPWGYTQYF	TGTGCCAGCAGCCCGTGGGGGTATACGCAGTATTTT
NA	NA	TRBJ2-7	TRBV12-3/TRBV12-4	CASSLQGPLYEQYF	TGTGCCAGCAGTTTACAGGGACCCCTCTACGAGCAGTACTTC
NA	NA	TRBJ1-3	TRBV20-1	CSARRGLSGNTIYF	TGCAGTGCTAGGCGTGGCCTCTCTGGAAACACCATATATTTT
many	TRBD2	TRBJ2-1	TRBV29-1	CSVGGSTSGRAAYNEQFF	TGCAGCGTTGGAGGGTCGACTAGCGGGAGGGCCGCCTACAATGAGCAGTTCTTC
NA	TRBD2	TRBJ2-7	TRBV10-3	CAIRAGTSGYEQYF	TGTGCCATCAGGGCCGGGACTAGCGGGTACGAGCAGTACTTC
NA	NA	TRBJ1-6	TRBV7-9	CASSLESPLHF	TGTGCCAGCAGCTTGGAGTCACCCCTCCACTTT
few	NA	TRBJ2-7	TRBV28	CASYSPYEQYF	TGTGCCAGCTACAGCCCCTACGAGCAGTACTTC
NA	TRBD2	TRBJ2-1	TRBV7-9	CASSSTLAGDNEQFF	TGTGCCAGCAGCTCGACACTAGCGGGGGACAATGAGCAGTTCTTC
few	NA	TRBJ2-1	TRBV6-1	CASTTQWTSSYNEQFF	TGTGCCAGCACCACTCAATGGACAAGCTCCTACAATGAGCAGTTCTTC
NA	NA	TRBJ1-5	TRBV12-3/TRBV12-4	CASSFSRGNQPQHF	TGTGCCAGCAGTTTCTCCCGGGGGAATCAGCCCCAGCATTTT
many	NA	TRBJ2-6	TRBV12-3/TRBV12-4	CASSLSGVGANVLTF	TGTGCCAGCAGTTTGTCCGGGGTCGGGGCCAACGTCCTGACTTTC
NA	NA	TRBJ2-3	TRBV24-1	CATSGRGASTDTQYF	TGTGCCACCAGTGGTCGGGGTGCTAGCACAGATACGCAGTATTTT
many	TRBD2	TRBJ2-3	TRBV20-1	CSASPLKRDSIDTQYF	TGCAGTGCTAGCCCCCTTAAGCGGGACTCGATAGATACGCAGTATTTT
NA	NA	TRBJ2-1	TRBV7-2	CASSLPSRNEQFF	TGTGCCAGCAGCTTACCCTCTAGAAATGAGCAGTTCTTC
NA	NA	TRBJ2-2	TRBV4-1	CASSIGEGSGELFF	TGCGCCAGTTCAATCGGCGAGGGTAGCGGGGAGCTGTTTTTT
NA	NA	TRBJ2-7	TRBV18	CASSPITLYEQYF	TGTGCCAGCTCACCAATCACGCTCTACGAGCAGTACTTC
NA	TRBD2	TRBJ2-7	TRBV2	CAGAGTSGIEQYF	TGTGCCGGTGCCGGGACTAGCGGGATCGAGCAGTACTTC
NA	NA	TRBJ2-1	TRBV9	CASSEGDTAGPNEQFF	TGTGCCAGCAGCGAGGGGGACACGGCGGGACCCAATGAGCAGTTCTTC
NA	NA	TRBJ1-5	TRBV20-1	CSARDRVGGNSNQPQHF	TGCAGTGCTAGAGATCGGGTGGGTGGAAATAGCAATCAGCCCCAGCATTTT
few	NA	TRBJ2-7	TRBV20-1	CSAFFRTISSYEQYF	TGCAGTGCCTTTTTTAGGACTATAAGCTCCTACGAGCAGTACTTC
NA	NA	TRBJ1-4	TRBV7-9	CASSITGFREKLFF	TGTGCCAGCAGCATTACAGGGTTTCGTGAAAAACTGTTTTTT
few	NA	TRBJ2-7	TRBV29-1	CSVELPGGLSYEQYF	TGCAGCGTCGAATTGCCTGGGGGACTCTCCTACGAGCAGTACTTC
few	NA	TRBJ1-1	TRBV20-1	CSARAAGRTEAFF	TGCAGTGCTAGAGCGGCGGGGAGAACTGAAGCTTTCTTT
many	NA	TRBJ2-3	TRBV5-1	CASSSGVADTQYF	TGCGCCAGCAGCTCGGGTGTGGCAGATACGCAGTATTTT
few	TRBD1	TRBJ1-1	TRBV12-3/TRBV12-4	CASSPRDRGRRNTEAFF	TGTGCCAGCAGCCCCCGGGACAGGGGGCGGCGGAACACTGAAGCTTTCTTT